Each of the 10 T cell receptor beta chains below was sequenced from the same sample in a study of shared clonotypes between healthy human individuals. The repertoire was sequenced with immunoSEQ multiplex PCR; TCRdb's copy has only in-frame clones and lacks some. The sample holds 2 million to 2.5 million clones, 93% seen once. The source material was naive CD4+ T cells from PBMCs. Subset meaning: CD45RA+ positively selected. Every receptor here comes from a man aged 18 to 29 in good health. Some clones in this sample may be carry-over from other donors' samples.

J is TRBJ1-2 and V is TRBV29-1, with D uncertain. There are 15 residues in the CDR3. Germline V CDR1 and CDR2: SQVTM, ANQGSEA. V was cut by 2 bases and J by 7 bases, with 20 bases left in between. This chain's CDR3 is CSVEKVEGRPGGYTF. CDR3 DNA: TGCAGCGTTGAAAAGGTTGAGGGTAGACCTGGTGGCTACACCTTC.

Of note for this clone: Other DNA sequences within the sample encode an identical CDR3. The chain combines TRBV5-1 with TRBJ2-3; D is ambiguous. The CDR3 sequence is 15 residues long. Trimming stripped 0 bases from V and 0 bases from J, with 8 bases between. Germline CDR1 SGHRS, CDR2 YFSETQ. Here the CDR3 DNA reads TGCGCCAGCAGCTTGGTCGTCAGTAGCACAGATACGCAGTATTTT. Protein sequence: CASSLVVSSTDTQYF.

The chain links TRBV7-2 to TRBJ2-5; 7 bases line up with TRBD1. Germline lookup yields CDR1 SGHTA and CDR2 FQGNSA. The length of the CDR3 is 15 residues. The V segment lost 7 bases and the J segment 1 base; nucleotides outside the gene matches: 9. In nucleotides, the CDR3 is TGTGCCAGCAAAATCGAAGGGACAGCCCAAGAGACCCAGTACTTC. Translation gives CASKIEGTAQETQYF.

The CDR3 loop reads CASSLTPLLGLRFF. CDR3 DNA: TGTGCCAGCAGCCTTACACCCCTCCTTGGCCTCCGGTTCTTT. The chain combines TRBV5-8 with TRBJ1-1, with unresolved D. This CDR3 spans 14 amino acids. Deletions cut 4 bases from V and 14 bases from J, with 24 bases between. Per germline, CDR1 SGHTS and CDR2 YDEGEE.

This clone has just a few counts. The chain combines TRBV12-5 with TRBJ1-2; no firm D call. Germline CDR1 and CDR2: LGHNT and FRNRAP. CDR3 size: 15 residues. Trimming pared 1 base from V and 3 bases from J, leaving 12 bases between. This CDR3 is CASGLDRTGHYGYTF. Here the CDR3 DNA reads TGTGCTAGTGGTTTGGATCGCACCGGTCACTATGGCTACACCTTC.

This chain links TRBV5-6 with TRBJ2-6; D is undetermined. V was pared by 4 bases and J by 0 bases, with 14 bases between. The CDR3 is made up of 17 amino acids. Germline V gene data show CDR1 as SGHDT and CDR2 as YYEEEE. The CDR3 here is CASSPIGSTSGANVLTF. The CDR3, as DNA: TGTGCCAGCAGCCCGATCGGTTCGACCTCTGGGGCCAACGTCCTGACTTTC. Variable domain in full (rest from reference TRBV5-6 and TRBJ2-6): DAGVTQSPTHLIKTRGQQVTLRCSPKSGHDTVSWYQQALGQGPQFIFQYYEEEERQRGNFPDRFSGHQFPNYSSELNVNALLLGDSALYLCASSPIGSTSGANVLTFGAGSRLTVL.

The chain is built from TRBV7-2 and TRBJ1-1; D uncertain. This CDR3 spans 12 amino acids. Germline V gene sequence: CDR1 SGHTA, CDR2 FQGNSA. Trimming shortened V by 1 base and J by 11 bases, and 11 bases separated the two germline ends. The DNA of the CDR3 is TGTGCCAGCAGCTTAGTTAGGGAATCGGCTTTCTTT. Amino acid sequence: CASSLVRESAFF.

Concerning this clone: Other DNA sequences in this specimen translate into the identical CDR3. The V gene is TRBV5-1, the J gene TRBJ2-7; no clear D gene. Per germline, CDR1 SGHRS and CDR2 YFSETQ. The CDR3 has 11 amino acids. The V gene lost 4 bases and the J gene lost 1 base, with 3 bases spanning the gap. CDR3 bases: TGCGCCAGCAGCGATTCCTACGAGCAGTACTTC. This sequence encodes CASSDSYEQYF.

The chain employs TRBV28 and TRBJ1-2; D is uncertain. This CDR3 is 15 amino acids long. Trimming took 4 bases from V and 0 from J, leaving 12 bases between them. The germline V gene has CDR1 MDHEN and CDR2 SYDVKM. CDR3 sequence reads: CASSSLGVANYGYTF. The CDR3 DNA reads as TGTGCCAGCAGTTCCCTTGGAGTAGCTAACTATGGCTACACCTTC.

The genes are TRBV28 and TRBJ2-1; 9 nucleotides agree with TRBD2. This CDR3 contains 15 residues. V trimming: 4 bases; J trimming: 7 bases; junction bases outside the gene matches: 8. Germline lookup yields CDR1 MDHEN and CDR2 SYDVKM. The CDR3 DNA reads TGTGCCAGCAGTTCCCCCCCTCTAGCGGGAAATGAGCAGTTCTTC. Translated: CASSSPPLAGNEQFF.